This note documents a single T cell receptor (beta chain) sequence. It lacks a known antigen. There are no base qualities to consult, and no much larger clone falls within one base. From its cysteine to its phenylalanine, the CDR3 spans 17 amino acids. Just CDR3 DNA is preserved here, 51 bases in frame from base 1. The germline V and J ends show losses of 2 bases and 3 bases respectively, and no gene match explains 1 base of the junction. Per the germline V gene, KGHDR is the CDR1 and SFDVKD is the CDR2. The sample belongs to a study of blood T cell repertoires in COVID-19 (dated by TCRdb to about 2020). General notes on the study: The collaborator samples originated in the United States, Italy and Spain and spanned the acute and convalescent phases of COVID-19. The repertoires were released in a freely available public database intended as a resource for research on the immune response to SARS-CoV-2. Deeply sampled blood TCRbeta repertoires from subjects exposed to, actively infected with, or recovered from COVID-19 were included in the dataset. Where available, HLA class I and class II types were taken from metadata supplied by the sample provider and were not determined by assay-based typing. The prospective study material was composed of cDNA or gDNA derived from T cells, B-cell-depleted T cells, or PBMCs. Samples came from the ongoing ImmuneRACE study (first 160 participants) plus 1,254 subjects from 6 global collaborators. Sample metadata almost always included a de-identified subject ID, COVID-19 status, age in years and sex. Overall study outcomes, separate from this receptor: How much clinical and demographic metadata was included differed by source and by participant, and the metadata was provided uncurated.

The collaborating institutions used their own protocols to collect whole blood in K2EDTA tubes. For TCRbeta analysis, collaborators shipped samples as frozen whole blood, isolated PBMCs, or DNA extracted from either of those sample types. TCRbeta CDR3 regions were amplified from genomic DNA by means of the immunoSEQ Assay, a bias-controlled multiplex PCR. On the authors' methods: Nucleated cell counts per sample were estimated from amplification of reference gene primers within the assay. Sequence reads were collapsed and filtered to measure the absolute abundance of every unique TCRbeta CDR3 rearrangement. Productive Simpson clonality was computed per sample as the square root of Simpson's diversity index over productive rearrangements. The table was pulled from immuneACCESS by TCRdb, which kept in-frame rearrangements only. Such tables lose some clones; where checked, under half of the loss comes from unresolved V genes, and the rest has no known cause. Clonal size and the V and J genes are those of that table, whereas D and trimming came from the DNA. Here the sample has approximately 190,000 clones; approximately 81% occur a single time. Less than 20% of the sample is taken by the ten largest.

The source material was peripheral blood. This receptor chain uses TRBV24-1 and TRBJ2-2; TRBD2 matches 14 bases in the middle. The sequence was obtained from a human donor in a cohort sampled during active COVID-19. Here the CDR3 is given as CATSDWTSGRHTGELFF. The nucleotide sequence is TGTGCCACCAGTGATTGGACTAGCGGGAGGCACACCGGGGAGCTGTTTTTT.